This T cell receptor (beta chain) was captured in a study of blood T cell repertoires in COVID-19. Study-wide context: Samples of COVID-19 (acute and convalescent) were obtained from the United States, Italy and Spain.

In the source study's methods: Researchers report that nucleated cell counts were estimated from reference gene primer amplification. Only in-frame clones appear in the TCRdb table, and some are missing; sequencing was by immunoSEQ multiplex PCR. V and J calls and clone size are as listed in that table; D and trimming were resolved from the DNA. The top ten hold about 8% of the sample, which has 150,000 or so clones, approximately 85% seen once. The germline CDR1 and CDR2 sequences are PRHDT and FYEKMQ (reference sequence). CDR3 size: 15 residues. The sequenced sample was peripheral blood. This sequence originates from a woman in her fifties or sixties with COVID-19, enrolled during active disease. V gene TRBV13 combines with J gene TRBJ1-2; 8 bases are a match to TRBD1. This CDR3 is CAQLRAGGENYGYTF. DNA for the CDR3: TGTGCTCAGCTGAGGGCAGGGGGCGAAAACTATGGCTACACCTTC. Full variable domain (remainder filled in from reference TRBV13 and TRBJ1-2): AAGVIQSPRHLIKEKRETATLKCYPIPRHDTVYWYQQGPGQDPQFLISFYEKMQSDKGSIPDRFSAQQFSDYHSELNMSSLELGDSALYFCAQLRAGGENYGYTFGSGTRLTVV.